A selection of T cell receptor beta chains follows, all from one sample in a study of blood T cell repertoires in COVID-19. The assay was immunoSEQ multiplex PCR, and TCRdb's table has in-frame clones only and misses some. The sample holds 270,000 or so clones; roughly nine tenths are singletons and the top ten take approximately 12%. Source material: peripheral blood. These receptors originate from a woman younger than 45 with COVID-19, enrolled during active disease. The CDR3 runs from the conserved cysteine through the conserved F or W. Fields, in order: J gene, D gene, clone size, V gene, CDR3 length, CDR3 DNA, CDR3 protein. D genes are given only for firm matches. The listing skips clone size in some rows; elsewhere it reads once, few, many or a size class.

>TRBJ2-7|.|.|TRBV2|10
TGTGCCACGCGACAGGACGAGCAGTACTTC
CATRQDEQYF
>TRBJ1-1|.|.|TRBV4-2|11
TGTGCCAGCAGCCACGGACGGGAAGGCTTCTTT
CASSHGREGFF
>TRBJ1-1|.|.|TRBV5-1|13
TGCGCCAGCAGCTTGGCGGGGTGGACTGAAGCTTTCTTT
CASSLAGWTEAFF
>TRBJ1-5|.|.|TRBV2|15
TGTGCCAGCAGCGAGGACATGTATAGCAATCAGCCCCAGCATTTT
CASSEDMYSNQPQHF
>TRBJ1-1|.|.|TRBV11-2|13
TGTGCCAGCAGCTTTAGTACGAACACTGAAGCTTTCTTT
CASSFSTNTEAFF
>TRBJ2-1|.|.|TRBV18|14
TGTGCCAGCTCTCTAAATACCCAGGACAATGAGCAGTTCTTC
CASSLNTQDNEQFF
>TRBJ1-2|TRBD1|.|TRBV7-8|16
TGTGCCAGCAGCACCGGGTGGGACAGGGAACACTATGGCTACACCTTC
CASSTGWDREHYGYTF
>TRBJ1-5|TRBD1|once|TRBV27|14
TGTGCCAGCAGTCCCACAGGGGGCAATCAGCCCCAGCATTTT
CASSPTGGNQPQHF
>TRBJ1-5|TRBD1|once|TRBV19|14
TGTGCCAGTAGTCAAACAGGGGGCACTCAGCCCCAGCATTTT
CASSQTGGTQPQHF
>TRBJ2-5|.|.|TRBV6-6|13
TGTGCCAGCAGTCGGGACTGGGGAGAGACCCAGTACTTC
CASSRDWGETQYF
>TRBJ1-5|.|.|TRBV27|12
TGTGCCAGCAGTTTACAGGGTCAGCCCCAGCATTTT
CASSLQGQPQHF
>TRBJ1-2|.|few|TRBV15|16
TGTGCCACCAGCCGAACCCGGGGCCCCAAAGGGGGAGGCTACACCTTC
CATSRTRGPKGGGYTF
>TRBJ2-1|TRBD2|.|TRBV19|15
TGTGCCAGTAGCTATCTAGCGGGGGGGCGCAATGAGCAGTTCTTC
CASSYLAGGRNEQFF
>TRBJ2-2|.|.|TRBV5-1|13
TGCGCCAGCAGCTCGGGGATAACCGGGGAGCTGTTTTTT
CASSSGITGELFF
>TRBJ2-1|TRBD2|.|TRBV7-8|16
TGTGCCAGCAGCTTAGAACTAGCGGGGGACTTTAATGAGCAGTTCTTC
CASSLELAGDFNEQFF
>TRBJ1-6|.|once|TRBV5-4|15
TGTGCCAGCAGCTCGGGACGGAGGGGAGTTTCACCCCTCCACTTT
CASSSGRRGVSPLHF
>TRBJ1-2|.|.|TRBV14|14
TGTGCCAGCAGACGCCACCTCCACATGCCTGGCTACACCTTC
CASRRHLHMPGYTF
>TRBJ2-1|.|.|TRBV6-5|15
TGTGCCAGCAGAACCAGGGATATCTCCTACAATGAGCAGTTCTTC
CASRTRDISYNEQFF
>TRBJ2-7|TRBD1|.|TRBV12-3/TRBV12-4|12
TGTGCCAGCAGTGGACAGGGCTACGAGCAGTACTTC
CASSGQGYEQYF
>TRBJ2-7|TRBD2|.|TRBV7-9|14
TGTGCCAGCAGTTCACTAGCGGGGGCCTACGAGCAGTACTTC
CASSSLAGAYEQYF
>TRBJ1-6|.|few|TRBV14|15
TGTGCCAGCAGCCAAGTACTCGGGTATAATTCACCCCTCCACTTT
CASSQVLGYNSPLHF
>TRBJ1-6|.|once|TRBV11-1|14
TGTGCCAGCAGCTTCGCGGGGGGAAATTCACCCCTCCACTTT
CASSFAGGNSPLHF
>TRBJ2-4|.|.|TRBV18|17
TGTGCCAGCTCATGGGGACAAGCCCAAGGGGCCAAAAACATTCAGTACTTC
CASSWGQAQGAKNIQYF
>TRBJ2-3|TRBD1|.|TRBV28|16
TGTGCCAGCAGTTCCATCCCAACCACAGGGGAAAATACGCAGTATTTT
CASSSIPTTGENTQYF
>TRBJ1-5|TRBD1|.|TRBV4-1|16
TGCGCCAGCAGCCAAGAACGGGACAGGGGATTCCAGCCCCAGCATTTT
CASSQERDRGFQPQHF
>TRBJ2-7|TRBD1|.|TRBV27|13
TGTGCCAGCAGTTATAGGACAGGCTACGAGCAGTACTTC
CASSYRTGYEQYF
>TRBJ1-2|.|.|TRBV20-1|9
TGCAGCGATTGGTTAAGGGGTAACTTC
CSDWLRGNF
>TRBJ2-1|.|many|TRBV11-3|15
TGTGCCAGCAGCATTAGGGCTAGCAATTACAATGAGCAGTTCTTC
CASSIRASNYNEQFF
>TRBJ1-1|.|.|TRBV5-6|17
TGTGCCAGCACCCCAATGGGGAGGGGTAGAAAGGGCACTGAAGCTTTCTTT
CASTPMGRGRKGTEAFF
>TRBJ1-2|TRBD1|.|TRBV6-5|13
TGTGCCAGCAGGGGACAGGGGATCTATGGCTACACCTTC
CASRGQGIYGYTF
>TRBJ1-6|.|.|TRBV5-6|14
TGTGCCAGCAGCTTGCCCAGGATTCAAACACCCCTCCACTTT
CASSLPRIQTPLHF
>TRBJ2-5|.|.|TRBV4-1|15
TGCGCCAGCAGCCAAGGGACATCCCTCCAAGAGACCCAGTACTTC
CASSQGTSLQETQYF
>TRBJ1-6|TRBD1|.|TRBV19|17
TGTGCCAGTAGTCCTTCCCCCTTAAGACAGGGACGATCACCCCTCCACTTT
CASSPSPLRQGRSPLHF
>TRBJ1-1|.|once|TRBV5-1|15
TGCGCCAGCAGCTTGGGGGGGGGCGTGGACACTGAAGCTTTCTTT
CASSLGGGVDTEAFF
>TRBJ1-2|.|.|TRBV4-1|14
TGCGCCAGCAGCCAAGATCCGGGTTTACTTGGCTACACCTTC
CASSQDPGLLGYTF
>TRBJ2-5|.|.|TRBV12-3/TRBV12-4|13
TGTGCCAGCAGTGGGACTTCACAAGAGACCCAGTACTTC
CASSGTSQETQYF
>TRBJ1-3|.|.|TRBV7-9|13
TGTGCCAGCAGCCCACGGGATAGAAACACCATATATTTT
CASSPRDRNTIYF